The 6 T cell receptor beta chains listed next were all sequenced from one sample in a study of T cell clones after liver transplantation. Method: immunoSEQ multiplex PCR; TCRdb's copy keeps in-frame clones and lacks some. This table has 7,500 to 9,500 clones, around 80% appearing once. This material consisted of CD8+ T cells from blood, taken before liver transplant. The receptors here all came from a human donor who received a liver transplant.

This chain links TRBV19 with TRBJ1-5, with 11 positions matching TRBD1. This CDR3 comprises 18 residues. V lost 5 bases and J lost 2; bases outside the gene matches: 11. Per germline, CDR1 LNHDA and CDR2 SQIVND (reference sequence). The CDR3 spells CASSFLPGQGGGNQPQHF. DNA of the CDR3: TGTGCCAGTAGTTTCTTACCGGGACAGGGGGGGGGCAATCAGCCCCAGCATTTT.

V and J are TRBV4-1 and TRBJ2-2; 10 nucleotides align to TRBD2. The CDR3 consists of 19 residues. V was pared by 1 base and J by 3 bases, with 11 bases of the junction left unmatched. The germline V gene has CDR1 MGHRA and CDR2 YSYEKL. CDR3: CASSQVPAGLAKDTGELFF. The CDR3 coding sequence is TGCGCCAGCAGCCAAGTTCCTGCGGGACTAGCGAAGGACACCGGGGAGCTGTTTTTT.

This clone came up once. The chain carries TRBV27 and TRBJ2-2, with a tentative D call TRBD2 (7 bases). The CDR3 is 15 residues long. Trimming left V 4 bases short and J 5 bases short, with 14 bases between. The V gene's germline CDR1 is MNHEY and CDR2 SMNVEV (reference sequence). For the CDR3, the DNA is TGTGCCAGCAGTTGGGCCCGGGGGGCGACCGGGGAGCTGTTTTTT. This encodes CASSWARGATGELFF.

This clone appeared a single time. The chain employs TRBV19 and TRBJ2-7; TRBD1 might be the D (6 bases). Germline V gene lookup returns CDR1 LNHDA and CDR2 SQIVND (reference sequence). The CDR3 length is 15 residues. V lost 3 bases, J lost 1 base, and 13 bases lay in between. As DNA, the CDR3 is TGTGCCAGTAGTATCGTCGGGACAAGGTCCTACGAGCAGTACTTC. Protein sequence: CASSIVGTRSYEQYF.

V is TRBV4-1 and J is TRBJ2-1; D is unclear. The germline CDR1 and CDR2 sequences are MGHRA and YSYEKL. V lost 1 base and J 6 bases, leaving 7 bases between the germline ends. The CDR3 covers 13 residues. The chain's CDR3 is CASSQAPVNEQFF. The CDR3 DNA follows: TGCGCCAGCAGCCAAGCTCCGGTCAATGAGCAGTTCTTC.

This chain joins TRBV19 and TRBJ2-3, with D uncertain. The germline gives CDR1 LNHDA, CDR2 SQIVND (reference sequence). Trimming stripped 3 bases from V and 2 bases from J, with 3 bases between. The CDR3 totals 12 residues. The CDR3 DNA sequence: TGTGCCAGTAGTATCTCCACAGATACGCAGTATTTT. Translating it yields CASSISTDTQYF.